What follows are 15 T cell receptor beta chains derived from one specimen sequenced in a study of PD-L1 blockade in urothelial cancer. Sequenced by immunoSEQ multiplex PCR; TCRdb stores in-frame clones only, minus some. Of tens of thousands of clones in the sample, 80% to 85% were seen once. Time point indicated: pretreatment peripheral blood. The sequencing here drew on PBMCs, taken around atezolizumab (anti-PD-L1) treatment. Every receptor here comes from a man aged 60 to 69 with urothelial cancer.

This chain joins TRBV7-2 and TRBJ2-7; 9 bases agree with TRBD1. Trimming cost V 4 bases and J 4 bases; bases outside gene matches: 2. Germline CDR1 is SGHTA and CDR2 is FQGNSA. The CDR3 extends over 13 amino acids. The CDR3 sequence is CASSSQGAYEQYF. The CDR3 nucleotides are TGTGCCAGCAGCTCACAGGGGGCGTACGAGCAGTACTTC.

The chain joins TRBV6-6 to TRBJ2-7; D is uncertain. The length of the CDR3 is 13 residues. Trimming stripped 2 bases from V and 4 bases from J, with 9 bases between. Looked up from germline, CDR1 is MNHNY and CDR2 is SVGAGI (reference sequence). CDR3 nucleotide sequence: TGTGCCAGCAGTTACGGCCAGGAATACGAGCAGTACTTC. This sequence encodes CASSYGQEYEQYF.

In its sample, this clone was seen a few times. This chain uses TRBV30 with TRBJ2-7; D is ambiguous. Germline values: CDR1 GTSNPN, CDR2 SVGIG (reference sequence). The ends were cut back, 0 bases at V and 7 bases at J, with 7 bases in the middle. The CDR3 loop spans 11 amino acids. The CDR3, as DNA: TGTGCCTGGAGTGTAGCTATTGAGCAGTACTTC. Its translation: CAWSVAIEQYF. Based on the CDR3 plus reference TRBV30 and TRBJ2-7, the full variable domain is SQTIHQWPATLVQPVGSPLSLECTVEGTSNPNLYWYRQAAGRGLQLLFYSVGIGQISSEVPQNLSASRPQDRQFILSSKKLLLSDSGFYLCAWSVAIEQYFGPGTRLTVT.

This clone was seen more than once but under ten times. This chain connects TRBV4-1 to TRBJ2-7, with TRBD2 matching 7 bases. Germline V gives CDR1 MGHRA, CDR2 YSYEKL. The junction had 14 bases not matched to a gene; V was cut back by 2 bases and J by 7 bases. The CDR3 has 16 amino acids. The CDR3 reads CASSQTRTRGPREQYF. The CDR3 nucleotides read TGCGCCAGCAGCCAAACCCGGACTAGAGGCCCCAGGGAGCAGTACTTC.

The J gene is TRBJ2-1, the V gene TRBV19; D is possibly TRBD2 (6 bases). The CDR3 has 15 amino acids. Germline V gives CDR1 LNHDA, CDR2 SQIVND (reference sequence). Between the trimmed V and J ends, which lost 2 bases and 3 bases, there was a span of 11 bases. The CDR3 DNA is TGTGCCAGTAGTATACTACCGGGAGACTACAATGAGCAGTTCTTC. Its protein is CASSILPGDYNEQFF.

J is TRBJ2-3 and V is TRBV5-1, with 12 bases aligning to TRBD1. V dropped 3 bases and J dropped 4; count of bases not matched to a gene: 3. This CDR3 comprises 15 residues. CDR1 is SGHRS and CDR2 is YFSETQ in the germline V gene. The CDR3 DNA reads as TGCGCCAGCAGCTCGGGACAGGGGGCTTCAGATACGCAGTATTTT. Protein sequence: CASSSGQGASDTQYF.

The chain joins TRBV5-1 to TRBJ2-7; D uncertain. Deletions cut 3 bases from V and 0 bases from J, with 10 bases between. Germline CDR1 SGHRS, CDR2 YFSETQ. There are 14 residues in the CDR3. DNA of the CDR3: TGCGCCAGCAGCTCGGGTTCTAGCTCCTACGAGCAGTACTTC. The encoded protein is CASSSGSSSYEQYF. Looking up the rest from reference TRBV5-1 and TRBJ2-7 gives the full variable domain: KAGVTQTPRYLIKTRGQQVTLSCSPISGHRSVSWYQQTPGQGLQFLFEYFSETQRNKGNFPGRFSGRQFSNSRSEMNVSTLELGDSALYLCASSSGSSSYEQYFGPGTRLTVT.

This clone has only a few counts. This rearrangement joins TRBV30 to TRBJ1-1; 8 bases align to TRBD1. Germline-derived CDR1 and CDR2 are GTSNPN and SVGIG (reference sequence). Trimming took 2 bases from V and 4 from J; bases not matched to a gene: 3. This CDR3 contains 13 residues. The CDR3 DNA is TGTGCCTGGAGTCCCACAGGGGGCACTGAAGCTTTCTTT. It is translated as CAWSPTGGTEAFF.

V is TRBV18 and J is TRBJ1-4, with D possibly being TRBD1 (6 bases). The CDR3 consists of 14 residues. The ends were cut back, 1 base at V and 8 bases at J, with 11 bases in the middle. CDR1 and CDR2 from the germline V gene are KGHSH and LQKENI. The CDR3, as DNA: TGTGCCAGCTCACCACAGGGGGGGTCGGAAAAACTGTTTTTT. This gives the protein CASSPQGGSEKLFF.

The genes are TRBV6-1 and TRBJ1-2; 11 nucleotides match TRBD1. V shed 6 bases and J 8 bases; nucleotides not matched to a gene: 5. Germline V lookup: CDR1 MNHNS, CDR2 SASEGT. The CDR3 totals 13 residues. The CDR3 coding sequence is TGTGCCAGCAGCGGACAGGGGGCGGTAGGCTACACCTTC. It codes for CASSGQGAVGYTF.

This clone was found once. The chain uses TRBV4-1 and TRBJ1-2; TRBD1 is a possible D gene (6 bases). The CDR3 has 15 amino acids. Trimming shortened V by 1 base and J by 1 base, and 10 bases separated the two germline ends. Germline V gene sequence: CDR1 MGHRA, CDR2 YSYEKL. The CDR3 spells CASSQVGQINYGYTF. The CDR3 coding sequence is TGCGCCAGCAGCCAAGTCGGACAGATTAACTATGGCTACACCTTC.

The V call is TRBV10-1, the J call TRBJ2-7; D may be TRBD2 (6 bases). The CDR3 length is 14 residues. Germline values: CDR1 WNHNN, CDR2 SYGVQD (reference sequence). V was shortened by 5 bases and J by 0 bases, with 11 bases between the two germline ends. CDR3 DNA: TGCGCCAGCAGTCCTAGCGTCCGCTCCTACGAGCAGTACTTC. Residues: CASSPSVRSYEQYF.

The V gene is TRBV4-3, the J gene TRBJ2-3, with TRBD2 matching 10 bases. V was clipped by 1 base and J by 1 base; unmatched bases: 11. The CDR3 is 19 residues long. Germline V lookup: CDR1 LGHNA, CDR2 YSLEER. The CDR3 DNA reads as TGCGCCAGCAGCCAAGGGGTTCCTAGCGGGAGCGGAGGCACAGATACGCAGTATTTT. This sequence encodes CASSQGVPSGSGGTDTQYF.

This chain links TRBV30 with TRBJ1-2; D perhaps matches TRBD1 (6 bases). Trimming left V 4 bases short and J 0 bases short, with 12 bases between. Germline lookup yields CDR1 GTSNPN and CDR2 SVGIG (reference sequence). This CDR3 is 14 amino acids long. This CDR3 is CAWTWDTANYGYTF. DNA of the CDR3: TGTGCCTGGACTTGGGACACCGCTAACTATGGCTACACCTTC.

The CDR3 loop reads CASSEQRRPPEQFF. CDR3 in DNA: TGTGCCAGCAGTGAACAGCGGAGGCCTCCGGAGCAGTTCTTC. The V gene is TRBV6-1, the J gene TRBJ2-1; TRBD2 is a possible D gene (5 bases). This CDR3 is built from 14 residues. Germline-derived CDR1 and CDR2 are MNHNS and SASEGT. V was shortened by 2 bases and J by 10 bases, with 15 bases between the two germline ends.